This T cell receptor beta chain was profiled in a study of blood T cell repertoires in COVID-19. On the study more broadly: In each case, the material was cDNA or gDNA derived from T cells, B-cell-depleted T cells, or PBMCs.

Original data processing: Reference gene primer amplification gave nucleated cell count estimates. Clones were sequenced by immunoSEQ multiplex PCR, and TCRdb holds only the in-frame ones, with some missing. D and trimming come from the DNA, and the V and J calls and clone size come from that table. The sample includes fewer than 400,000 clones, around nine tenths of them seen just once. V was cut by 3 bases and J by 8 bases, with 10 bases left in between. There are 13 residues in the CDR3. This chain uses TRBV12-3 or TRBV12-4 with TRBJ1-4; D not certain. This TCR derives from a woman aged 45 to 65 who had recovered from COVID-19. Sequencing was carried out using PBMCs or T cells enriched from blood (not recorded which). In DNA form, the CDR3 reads TGTGCCAGCAGTTTCTCCGGGAAGGAAAAACTGTTTTTT. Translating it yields CASSFSGKEKLFF.